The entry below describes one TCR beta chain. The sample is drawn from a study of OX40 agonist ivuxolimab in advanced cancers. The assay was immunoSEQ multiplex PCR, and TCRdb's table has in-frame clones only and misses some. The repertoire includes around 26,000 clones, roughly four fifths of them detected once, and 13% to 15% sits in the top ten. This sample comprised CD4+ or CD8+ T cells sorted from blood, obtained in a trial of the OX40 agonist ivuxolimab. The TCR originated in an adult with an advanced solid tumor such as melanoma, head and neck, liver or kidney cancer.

The CDR3: CASSLGSSETQYF. The CDR3 DNA reads TGTGCCAGCAGCTTGGGATCTTCAGAGACCCAGTACTTC. This sequence joins TRBV5-6 and TRBJ2-5; D remains ambiguous. Trimming removed 0 bases at V and 4 bases at J, with 7 bases between. This CDR3 contains 13 residues. Germline V gene lookup returns CDR1 SGHDT and CDR2 YYEEEE.